This T cell receptor (beta chain) comes out of a study of cytomegalovirus exposure and HLA in healthy donors. Study-level points and caveats: Within an earlier analysis, most TCR beta V segments proved productive either about 90% or about 30% of the time.

The trim removed 5 bases at V and 6 bases at J, leaving 9 bases unmatched. Per the germline V gene, CDR1 is SGHVS and CDR2 is FQNEAQ. This CDR3 contains 14 residues. The PCR was carried out with 60 Vbeta primers and 13 Jbeta primers. Clones were sequenced by immunoSEQ multiplex PCR, and TCRdb holds only the in-frame ones, with some missing. The data show 150,000 or so clones, roughly 80% seen once. This clone was counted a single time. Its antigen is unknown. The sample was PBMCs. The chain combines TRBV7-8 with TRBJ2-7; 8 bases map to TRBD1. The source of this sequence is a male donor in good health and CMV-seropositive. The CDR3 spells CASSPRQGSREQYF. The CDR3, as DNA: TGTGCCAGCAGCCCAAGACAGGGGTCACGCGAGCAGTACTTC.